This T cell receptor (beta chain) stems from a study of T cell repertoires in cytomegalovirus infection. Study results and caveats: The ex vivo response was dominated by HLA-C-restricted CMV-specific TCR beta clonotypes.

Per the germline V gene, CDR1 is GTSNPN and CDR2 is SVGIG (reference sequence). The CDR3 sequence is 12 residues long. The V and J ends lost 3 bases and 5 bases respectively, with 11 bases between them. MiXCR, applied by TCRdb to the reads, yields one record per CDR3 protein. This sample has 450,000 to 600,000 distinct CDR3 sequences, with approximately 10% found just once. As concerns this clonotype: What it binds is not known.

This TCR was sampled from a human donor in good health (CMV status not recorded). Some clones in this sample may be carry-over from other donors' samples. Sequenced material: PBMCs. The chain employs TRBV30 and TRBJ2-7; no clear D gene. CDR3 nucleotide sequence: TGTGCCTGGAGGAGTCGAGGAAACGAGCAGTACTTC. Translation: CAWRSRGNEQYF.